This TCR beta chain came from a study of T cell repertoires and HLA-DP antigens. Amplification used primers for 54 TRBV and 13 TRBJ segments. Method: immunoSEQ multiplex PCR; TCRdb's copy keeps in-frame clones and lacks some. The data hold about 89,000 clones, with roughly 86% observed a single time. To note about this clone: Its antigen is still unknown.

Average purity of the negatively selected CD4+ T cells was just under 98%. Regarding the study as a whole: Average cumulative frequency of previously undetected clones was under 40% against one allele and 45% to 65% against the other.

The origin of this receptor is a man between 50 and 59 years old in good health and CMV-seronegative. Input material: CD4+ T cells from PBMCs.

CDR3 protein: CASSGLAGRTDTQYF. The CDR3 DNA is TGTGCCAGCAGCGGACTAGCGGGGCGCACAGATACGCAGTATTTT. V gene TRBV11-1 combines with J gene TRBJ2-3; TRBD2 agrees at 12 bases. CDR3 length: 15 residues. Germline CDR1 reads SGHAT; CDR2 reads FQDESV (reference sequence). After removal of 5 bases from V and 1 base from J, the junction contained 1 base not matched to a gene.